Listed below are T cell receptor beta chains from one sample, sequenced in a study of cytomegalovirus exposure and HLA in healthy donors. The data were produced by immunoSEQ multiplex PCR, yet TCRdb's version contains in-frame clones alone and is incomplete. The table lists about 90,000 clones, roughly 80% of them singletons. Specimen: PBMCs. These receptors were collected from a man younger than 45 in good health and CMV-seronegative. The CDR3 runs from the conserved cysteine through the conserved F or W. A D gene is named only where the DNA matches it firmly. Not all rows give a size; the values are once, few, many and, for expanded clones, a class.

v_gene,abundance,d_gene,CDR3aa
TRBV14,-,-,CASSFRRTEVYEQYF
TRBV30,-,TRBD1,CAWERTGAGWSPLHF
TRBV7-2,-,-,CASSALTLNTIYF
TRBV5-1,-,-,CASSYGTLGEFF
TRBV7-9,-,-,CASSLRGSHTEAFF
TRBV7-9,-,-,CASSPEGGYTF
TRBV29-1,-,TRBD1,CSAPTGRGTEAFF
TRBV7-9,-,-,CASSSRGGGNIQYF
TRBV4-3,-,TRBD2,CASSQVLAESYEQYF
TRBV19,-,TRBD1,CASSLPRPGQGVGQPQHF
TRBV28,-,TRBD1,CASSKQGADTQYF
TRBV19,-,-,CASTDGGSNQPQHF
TRBV7-2,-,TRBD1,CASSGFRDRAPSNYGYTF
TRBV5-1,-,-,CASSLGRESPREQYF
TRBV11-2,-,TRBD1,CASSPPGQYSPLHF
TRBV25-1,-,TRBD1,CASRRGGDGYTF
TRBV7-6,-,TRBD1,CASSLGGQGYEQYF
TRBV5-4,few,-,CASSLDGRGGLSYGYTF
TRBV7-8,-,TRBD1,CASSPQTGANTEAFF
TRBV6-5,-,-,CASSYGHIYEQYF
TRBV7-9,-,TRBD2,CASSSRGDEQFF
TRBV7-3,-,-,CASSLGASYEQYF
TRBV6-1,-,-,CASRQQVLLKPQHF
TRBV7-9,-,TRBD1,CASSSGTGSGETQYF
TRBV19,few,TRBD1,CASTDRVAEAFF
TRBV5-1,-,TRBD2,CASSSISGGPGVEQFF
TRBV29-1,-,-,CSVDSDSRGNQPQHF
TRBV9,-,-,CASSVRGGEQFF
TRBV27,-,-,CASSLNRGWNTEAFF
TRBV18,-,TRBD1,CASSPLDRGGTEAFF
TRBV4-1,-,-,CASSQDGLGVGGNQPQHF
TRBV6-4,once,-,CASSDGGPRTEAFF
TRBV7-2,-,TRBD1,CASSLKLGQGVGEQFF
TRBV30,few,TRBD1,CAWSVTGDYGYTF
TRBV19,-,-,CASTQERSRYNEQFF
TRBV5-1,-,-,CASSPLGTFYEQYF
TRBV12-5,few,TRBD1,CASDTGQMNTEAFF
TRBV9,-,-,CASTEGGRENEQFF
TRBV9,-,-,CASSLSGTPYGYTF
TRBV2,-,-,CASGWRGGDIQYF
TRBV7-9,once,-,CASSFLGRNTEAFF
TRBV18,-,-,CASSLGRGMVTEAFF
TRBV7-9,-,-,CASSPPIRVETQYF
TRBV5-1,once,-,CASSLSTSGNTIYF
TRBV7-6,-,-,CASSLAMLAGEQFF